A single sample is the source of the 16 T cell receptor beta chains below, sequenced in a study of T-cell reconstitution after alpha-beta-depleted transplantation in children. Unique molecular identifiers were incorporated during preparation of the TCRbeta library. TCRdb redid the calling of the PCR reads with MiXCR, one entry per CDR3 protein. This sample has about 540,000 distinct CDR3 sequences, with about 17% found just once. This material consisted of PBMCs from the stem cell graft donor, taken from the stem cell graft. The receptor set was obtained from a human donor who donated a stem cell graft to a child with acute lymphoblastic leukemia.

The sample holds a few counts of this clonotype. The chain combines TRBV29-1 with TRBJ2-7, with D perhaps being TRBD1 or TRBD2 (6 bases each). The V end was cut by 7 bases, the J end by 3 bases, with 16 bases between. Germline CDR1 is SQVTM and CDR2 is ANQGSEA. The CDR3 contains 13 residues. CDR3 bases: TGCAGCGCCCTAACAGGGAGGTACTACGAGCAGTACTTC. Protein: CSALTGRYYEQYF.

This clonotype turned up a few times. The chain combines TRBV18 with TRBJ2-3, with 7 positions matching TRBD1. V shed 3 bases and J 1 base; nucleotides not matched to a gene: 10. The CDR3 contains 17 residues. CDR1 and CDR2 (germline): KGHSH, LQKENI. Here the CDR3 reads CASSPRQGKLGTDTQYF. CDR3 coding DNA: TGTGCCAGCTCACCGCGACAGGGAAAGTTAGGCACAGATACGCAGTATTTT.

This clonotype has a handful of counts. This sequence joins TRBV10-2 and TRBJ2-7; 7 nucleotides align to TRBD2. V lost 2 bases and J lost 6; bases outside the gene matches: 7. Per germline, CDR1 WSHSY and CDR2 SAAADI. The CDR3 runs to 14 residues. The DNA of the CDR3 is TGCGCCAGCAGTGAGCCCCGACTAGCTCCCGAGCAGTACTTC. Its protein product is CASSEPRLAPEQYF.

The chain is built from TRBV20-1 and TRBJ2-7; perhaps D is TRBD1 or TRBD2 (5 bases each). V lost 5 bases and J lost 2, with 10 bases in between. The V gene's germline CDR1 is DFQATT and CDR2 SNEGSKA (reference sequence). The CDR3 contains 12 residues. CDR3 residues: CSAWDGAYEQYF. The CDR3 region has the DNA TGCAGTGCTTGGGACGGCGCCTACGAGCAGTACTTC.

This clonotype was found a few times. The chain couples TRBV11-2 to TRBJ2-5; no reliable D call. The CDR3 has 16 residues. Trimming took off 5 bases at V and 1 base at J, with 17 bases between the two ends. CDR1 and CDR2 from the germline V gene are SGHAT and FQNNGV. CDR3 residues: CASSPPPVYIQETQYF. The CDR3 nucleotides are TGTGCCAGCAGCCCCCCCCCCGTTTATATCCAAGAGACCCAGTACTTC.

The genes are TRBV5-6 and TRBJ1-2, with 10 bases lining up with TRBD1. Germline CDR1 SGHDT, CDR2 YYEEEE. CDR3 length: 15 amino acids. Trimming cost V 3 bases and J 3 bases; bases outside gene matches: 5. This chain's CDR3 is CASSWTGGRDYGYTF. The CDR3, as DNA: TGTGCCAGCAGCTGGACAGGGGGACGCGACTATGGCTACACCTTC.

The V and J genes are TRBV15 and TRBJ2-2, with TRBD1 identical over 8 bases. This CDR3 is 16 amino acids long. Germline assignment: CDR1 LNHNV and CDR2 YYDKDF (reference sequence). V shed 5 bases and J 6 bases; nucleotides not matched to a gene: 11. This CDR3 is CATSSPTGGRAGELFF. The CDR3 DNA is TGTGCCACCAGCTCCCCAACAGGGGGGCGCGCCGGGGAGCTGTTTTTT.

This CDR3 is CAWSVGLAGVYEQYF. The CDR3 DNA reads TGTGCCTGGAGTGTAGGTCTAGCGGGAGTCTACGAGCAGTACTTC. The V call is TRBV30, the J call TRBJ2-7; TRBD2 aligns across 10 bases. The CDR3 sequence is 15 residues long. J lost 3 bases, V lost 0 bases, and 5 bases had no gene match. In germline, CDR1 is GTSNPN, CDR2 SVGIG (reference sequence).

The rearrangement links TRBV20-1 to TRBJ2-7; D is tentatively TRBD1 or TRBD2 (6 bases each). Trimming left V 0 bases short and J 2 bases short, with 11 bases between. There are 14 residues in the CDR3. Germline CDR1 and CDR2: DFQATT and SNEGSKA (reference sequence). CDR3 amino acids: CSARDYGGPYEQYF. The CDR3 bases are TGCAGTGCTAGAGATTATGGGGGGCCCTACGAGCAGTACTTC.

The rearrangement joins TRBV5-1 to TRBJ2-3, with D possibly matching TRBD2 (5 bases). Germline V gene sequence: CDR1 SGHRS, CDR2 YFSETQ. The CDR3 spans 16 residues. Trimming removed 4 bases from V and 0 bases from J, with 15 bases in between. CDR3 loop: CASSPGIASSTDTQYF. Written as DNA, the CDR3 is TGCGCCAGCAGCCCCGGGATAGCGTCTAGCACAGATACGCAGTATTTT. Full variable domain (missing parts from reference TRBV5-1 and TRBJ2-3): KAGVTQTPRYLIKTRGQQVTLSCSPISGHRSVSWYQQTPGQGLQFLFEYFSETQRNKGNFPGRFSGRQFSNSRSEMNVSTLELGDSALYLCASSPGIASSTDTQYFGPGTRLTVL.

This clonotype has a handful of counts. The J gene is TRBJ1-5, the V gene TRBV18; no clear D. The V end lost 6 bases, the J end lost 4 bases, and 10 bases lay between the germline ends. CDR1 is KGHSH, CDR2 LQKENI, per germline. The CDR3 sequence is 13 residues long. The CDR3 protein is CASSDGINQPQHF. The CDR3 DNA reads as TGTGCCAGCTCGGACGGGATAAATCAGCCCCAGCATTTT. Based on the CDR3 plus reference TRBV18 and TRBJ1-5, the full variable domain is NAGVMQNPRHLVRRRGQEARLRCSPMKGHSHVYWYRQLPEEGLKFMVYLQKENIIDESGMPKERFSAEFPKEGPSILRIQQVVRGDSAAYFCASSDGINQPQHFGDGTRLSIL.

This clonotype was seen only a few times. The chain carries TRBV12-3 or TRBV12-4 and TRBJ2-7; 10 nucleotides line up with TRBD2. Germline trimming cut 3 bases from V and 1 base from J; bases unmatched to any gene: 9. There are 17 residues in the CDR3. The CDR3 DNA is TGTGCCAGCAGTTTGGGGGGGCTAGCGGGAGCTTCCTACGAGCAGTACTTC. Its translation: CASSLGGLAGASYEQYF.

The V call is TRBV12-3 or TRBV12-4, the J call TRBJ2-7; possibly TRBD2 for D (5 bases). Trimming shortened V by 3 bases and J by 10 bases, and 16 bases separated the two germline ends. The CDR3 has 13 residues. This chain's CDR3 is CASSLVLAVSQYF. In DNA, the CDR3 is TGTGCCAGCAGTTTGGTGCTAGCCGTATCCCAGTACTTC.

The V and J genes are TRBV11-2 and TRBJ2-7; TRBD1 agrees at 7 bases. CDR3 length equals 15 residues. CDR1 is SGHAT and CDR2 is FQNNGV in the germline V gene. V lost 1 base and J lost 2; bases outside the gene matches: 5. CDR3: CASSLGDRVAYEQYF. As DNA, the CDR3 is TGTGCCAGCAGCTTAGGCGACAGGGTTGCCTACGAGCAGTACTTC.

The CDR3 sequence is CSAVGQGFGANVLTF. CDR3 nucleotides: TGCAGTGCGGTAGGACAGGGGTTTGGGGCCAACGTCCTGACTTTC. The V call is TRBV20-1, the J call TRBJ2-6, with 9 bases matching TRBD1. With V trimmed by 6 bases and J by 3 bases, 6 bases remained unmatched. This CDR3 comprises 15 residues. Germline CDR1 reads DFQATT; CDR2 reads SNEGSKA (reference sequence).

CDR3 amino acids: CASSQRGKDTQYF. The CDR3 bases are TGTGCCAGCAGCCAGAGGGGGAAGGATACGCAGTATTTT. The rearrangement uses TRBV3-1 and TRBJ2-3, with D tentatively TRBD1 (6 bases). The CDR3 is 13 amino acids. Germline lookup yields CDR1 LGHDT and CDR2 YNNKEL (reference sequence). Deletions cut 3 bases from V and 6 bases from J, with 10 bases between.